This TCR beta chain is from a study of blood T cell repertoires in COVID-19. Study information: The United States, Italy and Spain supplied acute and convalescent COVID-19 samples. PBMCs, B-cell-depleted T cells, or T cells provided the cDNA or gDNA that made up the material.

Germline-derived CDR1 and CDR2 are LNHDA and SQIVND (reference sequence). The V gene lost 5 bases and the J gene lost 7 bases, with 21 bases spanning the gap. This CDR3 contains 16 residues. In the source study's methods: Reference gene primer amplification in the assay estimated nucleated cell counts. The method was immunoSEQ multiplex PCR; TCRdb's version includes in-frame clones alone and lacks a portion of them. Clone size and V and J calls were adopted from that table, with D and trimming inferred from the DNA. The sample includes tens of thousands of clones, around 86% of them seen just once. The receptor was derived from a man aged 50-60 years with active COVID-19. The chain has TRBV19 and TRBJ1-5; D is unresolved. What was sequenced was peripheral blood. The CDR3 reads CASSPREQEVHQPQHF. The CDR3 nucleotides read TGTGCCAGTAGTCCAAGGGAGCAGGAGGTCCACCAGCCCCAGCATTTT.